A single TCR beta chain is shown here with its context. This sample is drawn from a study of blood T cell repertoires in COVID-19. At the level of the study: Some COVID-19 samples were acute and others convalescent; all came from the United States, Italy and Spain.

V gave up 10 bases and J gave up 0 bases; unmatched junction bases: 3. This CDR3 is built from 13 residues. Germline loops: CDR1 MDHEN, CDR2 SYDVKM. Original data processing: Nucleated cell number was recorded as an estimate derived from reference gene primer amplification. Clones were read by immunoSEQ multiplex PCR, and TCRdb kept only the in-frame ones, dropping some. The DNA was the basis for D and trimming; V, J and clone size are from that table. The sample carries around 190,000 clones, roughly 91% recorded once. Sample: peripheral blood. The J gene is TRBJ1-2, the V gene TRBV28; 9 bases line up with TRBD1. The sequence was obtained from a human donor in a cohort sampled during active COVID-19. As DNA, the CDR3 is TGTGCCACCGACAGGGGGACTAACTATGGCTACACCTTC. Its protein is CATDRGTNYGYTF.